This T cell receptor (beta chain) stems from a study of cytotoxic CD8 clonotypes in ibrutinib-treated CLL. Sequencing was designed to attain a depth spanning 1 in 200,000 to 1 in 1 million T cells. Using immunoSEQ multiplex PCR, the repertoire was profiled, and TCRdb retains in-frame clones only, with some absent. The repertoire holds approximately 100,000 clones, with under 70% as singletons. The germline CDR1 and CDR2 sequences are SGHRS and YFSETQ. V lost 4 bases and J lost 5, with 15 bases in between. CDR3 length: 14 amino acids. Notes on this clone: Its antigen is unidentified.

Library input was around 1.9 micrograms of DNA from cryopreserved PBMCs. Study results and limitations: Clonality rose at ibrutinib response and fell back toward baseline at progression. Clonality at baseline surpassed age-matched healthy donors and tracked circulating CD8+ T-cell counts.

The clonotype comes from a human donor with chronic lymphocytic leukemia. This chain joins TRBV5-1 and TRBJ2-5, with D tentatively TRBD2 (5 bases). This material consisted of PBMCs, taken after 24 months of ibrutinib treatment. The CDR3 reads CASSPRGQPETQYF. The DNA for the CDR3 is TGCGCCAGCAGCCCTCGAGGGCAGCCGGAGACCCAGTACTTC.